This entry describes one TCR beta chain. Its antigen is not yet known. One base away there is no much larger clone; base qualities are not given. The healthy control group was made up of roughly 34 blood donors, and the Finnish Red Cross blood service supplied their buffy coats. All TCR-sequenced material derived from peripheral blood: patient blood samples and healthy donor buffy coats. Peripheral blood mononuclear cells were isolated by Ficoll-Hypaque gradient centrifugation. Magnetic purification was used to isolate CD4+ cells from the buffy coats of the healthy controls. The Gentra Puregene Cell and Tissue kit was used for genomic DNA extraction, and quantification was performed on a Qubit 2.0 fluorometer. The immunoSEQ assay at survey resolution was used to sequence TCRbeta rearrangements from genomic DNA. In the paper's pipeline: A lowest detectable productive clonotype frequency of 2.59 x 10-5 was observed in the TCR sequencing data. Only productive TCRbeta rearrangements, meaning sequences that were complete and in-frame, were kept for the analyses. The clonality of each sample was calculated as Simpson clonality in the immunoSEQ Analyzer version 3.0. Clones were grouped by frequency into very rare, small, medium, large (1-20%) or hyperexpanded (>20%) categories. OLGA 1.2.3 estimated generation probabilities, VDJtools produced V-gene circos plots, VDJdb was queried for specificities, and GLIPH identified CDR3 motifs. TCRdb took this table from immuneACCESS and kept in-frame rearrangements with V and J called. Such tables lack part of the clones; where checked against another copy, unresolved V genes explain under half of the gap, and the rest is unexplained. V, J and clone size were drawn from that table, and D and trimming were deduced from the DNA. The sample records over 30,000 clones, about 85% of which are singletons. The ten biggest clones cover about 3.2% of the sample.

Sequences MGHRA (CDR1) and YSYEKL (CDR2) are obtained from the germline V gene. The V and J ends are trimmed by 1 base and 2 bases, leaving 9 bases between them. There are 15 amino acids in the CDR3, from cysteine to phenylalanine inclusive. The retained sequence is limited to the CDR3, 45 bases, with the frame set at the first base. This sample is part of a study of STAT5B mutations in CD4+ large granular lymphocyte leukemia (dated by TCRdb to the early 2020s). About the investigation overall: Among healthy controls, the CDR3 'QG' motif was associated with a particular HLA allele. The study compared the TCRbeta repertoires of patients with CD4+ T-cell large granular lymphocyte leukemia against the TCRbeta repertoires of healthy blood donors. Flow cytometry on FACSCanto II or FACSVerse confirmed that purified fractions exceeded 95% purity among lymphocytes. Results and caveats for the whole study, not just this receptor: TRBV06-family usage was enriched among the top patient clones (8/27) compared with healthy controls (2/35). Each patient's main leukemic clonotypes were private, but roughly 25% of these clonotypes showed up at low frequency in the non-leukemic repertoires of other patients. Data were not HLA-matched; higher clonality in CD4+ versus CD8+ T-LGLL could reflect the relatively small sample size. Greater clonality appeared to be present in CD4-sorted patient repertoires than in healthy CD4+ repertoires, and the difference was retained after the putative leukemic clones were removed.

The clonotype originates from a human donor in good health. This sequence uses TRBV4-1 and TRBJ2-1; the D region possibly corresponds to TRBD2 (5 bases align). The specimen was CD4+ T cells from blood buffy coats. The encoded CDR3 is CASSQGLPTYNEQFF. Here is the DNA: TGCGCCAGCAGCCAAGGACTACCAACCTACAATGAGCAGTTCTTC.